This TCR beta chain comes out of a study of cytomegalovirus exposure and HLA in healthy donors listed by TCRdb under 2017. Background on the whole study: According to an earlier analysis of a few hundred of the donors, some 170 million T cells yielded over 100 million unique TCR beta sequences and 276 Gb of sequence data. An early release that covered roughly 600 HLA-typed donors contained about 300 gigabases of sequencing data and 85 million to 100 million unique TCR sequences. The genetic ancestry cluster associated with self-reported Caucasian donors included over 65% of the 398 genotyped donors. The study aimed to test whether cataloging public T cell receptors could reveal signatures of past pathogen exposure. Using immunosequencing, the study profiled T cell repertoires from fewer than 700 subjects and related those repertoires to cytomegalovirus serostatus. In addition to the first cohort of approximately 650 subjects, a separate validation cohort of approximately 120 different subjects was used. To predict cytomegalovirus infection status, the study combined high-throughput TCR immunosequencing, statistical association of individual TCRs with disease status, and machine learning. To study patterns of TCR occurrence, a later analysis re-analyzed previously published TCR beta repertoires from just over 650 donors and added high-resolution HLA genotyping. In the later analysis, no new phenotypic data were used to find candidate immune exposures; instead, reliance was placed on TCR beta sequences and their occurrence across donors. An earlier analysis of some 600 of the donors applied high-throughput TCR beta sequencing to assess whether each TCR beta V gene segment acted as functional or pseudogenic. Donor age, sex, ethnicity and CMV serostatus were compiled alongside the repertoire data. Genome-wide SNP genotypes for about 65% of the 666 donors were used in a later genetic analysis, which treated that subset as a discovery cohort. All discovery cohort repertoires had been generated using a single sequencing platform. HLA typing included class I and class II loci at four-digit resolution. The number of typed donors differed by locus: about 629-640 for A, B, C, DRB1 and DQB1; approximately 530 for DQA1; around 610 for DPA1; and roughly 450 for DPB1. Roughly five DR-DQ haplotypes were handled as single units for association and clustering because linkage in the cohort was strong. Among 300 to 450 genotyped donors of the cohort, an average of roughly 240,000 unique TCR beta nucleotide sequences were sequenced per donor, roughly a sixth of them non-productive. Beyond this particular receptor, the publication reports: A further reported finding was that TCR beta sequences accurately predicted the HLA-A and HLA-B alleles for most subjects in the first cohort. Across donors, most TCR sequences were observed very rarely, whereas some public TCRs were present in many individuals. A later analysis found that TCR association rates varied across HLA loci, with DRB1 alleles showing the most associated TCRs and HLA-C alleles the fewest. The study gave a list of under 200 TCR beta chains associated with cytomegalovirus. The earlier analysis of approximately 560 of the donors excluded approximately 17 rarely observed V segments, including chromosome 9 orphons, because counts were too low. For the cohort, immune exposure information was limited to CMV serostatus. Sequencing depth was assumed to be roughly uniform across donors in the presence/absence analyses, though that assumption may not hold. In a later analysis, HLA-associated TCR beta chains showed more clonal expansion and lower generation probabilities than non-associated chains that were equally common. A cluster of highly shared sequence variants was judged likely to represent a technical artifact of the sequencing pipeline. The authors suggested that the approach could potentially be generalized to other disease states and immunological phenotypes. Correlated functional status among segregating V segments might be attributable to linkage disequilibrium, but an unknown experimental factor could not be ruled out. Cytomegalovirus status was reported to be diagnosed by the classifier with high specificity and sensitivity in both the original and validation cohorts. Strong co-occurrence of HLA alleles, especially DR and DQ, made assigning TCR associations to individual alleles difficult. The cohort was sequenced for TCR beta chains only, and without alpha or paired-chain data the features that could be detected were limited. In a later analysis, some 17,000 TCR beta sequences were associated with specific HLA alleles at a false discovery rate of 0.05. A few of the identified cytomegalovirus-associated TCR beta chains were confirmed in vitro to be specific for cytomegalovirus antigens. Compared with the approximately 720-donor mean, donors in an Asian-associated ancestry cluster had fewer N-insertions in productive TCRs, according to a later genetic analysis. A later analysis found that most CMV-associated TCR beta chains appeared HLA-restricted, with HLA associations seemingly driven largely by CMV exposure. Because the 87-base-pair reads could not distinguish some IMGT-functional V segments, including TRBV6-2 and TRBV6-3, those segments were excluded. An association between a missense DCLRE1C variant and V-gene and J-gene trimming of TCR beta chains was found in a later genetic analysis and replicated in an independent cohort. Several of the top co-occurrence clusters appeared to be linked to parvovirus B19, influenza, CMV and Epstein-Barr virus, according to a later analysis. HLA typing was unavailable for some donors at each locus, so association tests used only the typed subset. In an earlier analysis of some 540 of the donors, most TCR beta V segments appeared in productive rearrangements about 90% or about 30% of the time, broadly matching IMGT annotations.

Library construction relied on the immunoSEQ multiplex PCR assay. A mixture of 60 forward primers for TCR Vbeta segments and 13 reverse primers for TCR Jbeta segments was used in the multiplex PCR. A multiplex PCR assay on genomic DNA amplified the CDR3 region of rearranged TCR beta genes. Amplified TCR beta libraries were sequenced as 87-base-pair reads on the Illumina HiSeq System. The original pipeline was this. A later analysis tallied 75 million to 95 million unique TCR beta chains across the 666 repertoires, and about 12 million of those chains were shared by two or more donors. To remove PCR and sequencing errors, raw reads were error-corrected and collapsed into unique sequences using a nearest-neighbor algorithm that merged closely related sequences. Alignment of CDR3 sequences to IMGT reference sequences was used to assign V, D and J gene segments. For a sequence to be retained, a match of at least six nucleotides to both a V gene segment and a J gene segment was required. Rearrangements were classified as productive when the CDR3 lacked stop codons and remained in frame with V and J, and all other rearrangements were classified as non-productive. Following IMGT convention, CDR3 was defined as the stretch from the second conserved V-encoded cysteine to the conserved J-encoded phenylalanine. Sequences without an unambiguous match to a single V gene segment were excluded from the earlier analysis of 500 to 700 of the donors. In an earlier analysis of some 590 of the donors, a V segment was called functional when productive rearrangements were above 56.7%, and segregating when the standard deviation between donors exceeded 5%. To diagnose cytomegalovirus status from the catalog of TCR beta chain sequences, a statistical classification framework was built. In a later analysis, V and J genes were assigned by comparing TCR nucleotide sequences against IMGT/GENE-DB human TR gene sequences. In a later analysis, CDR3 sequences and most-parsimonious VDJ recombination scenarios were assigned using the TCRdist pipeline. In a later analysis, each TCR beta chain was defined by its CDR3 amino acid sequence together with its V-gene family, and reads without a unique V-gene family were excluded. To address suspected cross-contamination and a sequencing artifact, a later analysis removed roughly 640 highly shared, low-generation-probability nucleotide sequences. In a later analysis, a clonal expansion index was calculated for each public chain from normalized within-repertoire ranks of inferred template counts. Generation probabilities in a later analysis came from a VDJ recombination model fitted to out-of-frame rearrangements, and those results were checked against IGoR. In a later analysis, hypergeometric tests were used to score TCR-TCR, TCR-HLA and TCR-CMV co-occurrence, with a repertoire-size bias correction applied to TCR pairs. To estimate false discovery rates, a later analysis permuted the HLA or CMV assignments 20 times. In a later analysis, co-occurring TCRs were grouped using DBSCAN, with TCRdist sequence similarity added in when clustering inside HLA-allele-positive subsets. For co-occurrence clustering, repertoires with fewer than 30,000 or more than 120,000 public chains were excluded, along with about five repertoires with anomalous nucleotide sharing. The immuneACCESS repertoire file appears here via TCRdb, limited to in-frame rearrangements. These files lack a portion of the clones; in checked studies, under half of the deficit traces to unresolved V genes, and the cause of the others is not known. That table is the source of V, J and clone size, and D and trimming were worked out from the DNA. The sample table contains some 150,000 clones; only one count was recorded for 80% of them. Together, the top ten hold nearly 7% of the sample.

This clone has just a few counts. The antigen it recognizes is unknown. Qualities for individual bases were not recorded, and no much larger clone is one base off. The CDR3 holds 13 amino acids from the cysteine to the phenylalanine. The sequence is cut down to CDR3 DNA, 39 bases in frame from base 1. As encoded in the germline V gene, CDR1 is SGHVS while CDR2 is FNYEAQ. The junction carries 7 bases between V and J, which are trimmed by 4 bases and 1 base respectively. The cohort comprised fewer than 700 healthy bone marrow donors. At the time of sampling, every cohort member was nominally healthy, though immune exposures that went unrecorded were likely present. The donor was CMV seropositive and belonged to the group of about 290 seropositive cohort members. Every donor gave a peripheral blood sample, and the peripheral blood mononuclear cells from that sample were used for TCR beta sequencing. The Qiagen DNeasy Blood Extraction Kit was used to extract genomic DNA from the blood cell samples.

Source material: PBMCs. The V gene is TRBV7-6 and the J gene is TRBJ1-1, with the identity of the D gene unclear. The receptor's source is a man aged 35 to 55 in good health and CMV-seropositive. The CDR3 is CASSSPGNTEAFF. The DNA reads as follows: TGTGCCAGCAGCTCCCCAGGGAACACTGAAGCTTTCTTT.